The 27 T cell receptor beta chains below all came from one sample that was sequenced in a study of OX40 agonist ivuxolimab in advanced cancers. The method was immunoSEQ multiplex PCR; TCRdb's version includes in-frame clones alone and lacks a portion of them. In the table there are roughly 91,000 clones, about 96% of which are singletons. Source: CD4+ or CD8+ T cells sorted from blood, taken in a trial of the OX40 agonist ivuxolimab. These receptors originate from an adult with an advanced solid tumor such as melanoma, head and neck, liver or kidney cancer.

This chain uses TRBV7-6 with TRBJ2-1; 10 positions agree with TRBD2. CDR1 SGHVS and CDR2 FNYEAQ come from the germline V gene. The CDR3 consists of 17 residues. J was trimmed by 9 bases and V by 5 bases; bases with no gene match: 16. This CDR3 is CASSPARAGGGLGEQFF. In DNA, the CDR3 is TGTGCCAGCAGCCCTGCCCGAGCGGGAGGGGGGTTGGGTGAGCAGTTCTTC.

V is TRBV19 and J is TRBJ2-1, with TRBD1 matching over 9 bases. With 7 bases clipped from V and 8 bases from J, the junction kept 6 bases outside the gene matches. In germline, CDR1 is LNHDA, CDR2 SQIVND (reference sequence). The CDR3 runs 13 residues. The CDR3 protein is CASTTGGWDEQFF. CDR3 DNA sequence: TGTGCCAGTACTACAGGGGGCTGGGATGAGCAGTTCTTC.

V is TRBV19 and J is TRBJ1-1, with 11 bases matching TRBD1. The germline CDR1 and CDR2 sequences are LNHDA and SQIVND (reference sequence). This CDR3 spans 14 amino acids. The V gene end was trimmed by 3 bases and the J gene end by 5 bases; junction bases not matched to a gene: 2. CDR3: CASSMGQGVTEAFF. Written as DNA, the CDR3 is TGTGCCAGTAGTATGGGACAGGGGGTGACTGAAGCTTTCTTT.

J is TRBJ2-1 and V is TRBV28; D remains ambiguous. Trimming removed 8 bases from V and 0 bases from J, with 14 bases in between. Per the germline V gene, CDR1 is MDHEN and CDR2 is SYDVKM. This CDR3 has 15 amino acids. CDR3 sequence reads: CASRSKGLSYNEQFF. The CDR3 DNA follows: TGTGCCAGCCGCTCCAAGGGCCTCTCCTACAATGAGCAGTTCTTC.

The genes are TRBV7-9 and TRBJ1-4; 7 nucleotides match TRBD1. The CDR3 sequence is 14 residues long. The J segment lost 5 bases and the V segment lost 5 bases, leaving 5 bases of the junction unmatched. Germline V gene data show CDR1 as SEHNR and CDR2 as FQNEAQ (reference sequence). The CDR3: CASSLGQLNEKLFF. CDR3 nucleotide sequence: TGTGCCAGCAGCCTGGGACAGTTAAATGAAAAACTGTTTTTT.

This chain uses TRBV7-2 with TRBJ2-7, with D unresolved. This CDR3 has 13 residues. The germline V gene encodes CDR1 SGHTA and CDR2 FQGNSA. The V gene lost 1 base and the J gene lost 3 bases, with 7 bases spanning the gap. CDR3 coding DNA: TGTGCCAGCAGCTTAGGTATGGACTACGAGCAGTACTTC. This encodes CASSLGMDYEQYF.

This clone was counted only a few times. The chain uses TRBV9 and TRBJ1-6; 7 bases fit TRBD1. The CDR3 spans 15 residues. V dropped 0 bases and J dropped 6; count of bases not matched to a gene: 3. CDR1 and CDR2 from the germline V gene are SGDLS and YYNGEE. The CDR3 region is CASSVAAGGNSPLHF. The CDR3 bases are TGTGCCAGCAGCGTAGCTGCAGGGGGTAATTCACCCCTCCACTTT.

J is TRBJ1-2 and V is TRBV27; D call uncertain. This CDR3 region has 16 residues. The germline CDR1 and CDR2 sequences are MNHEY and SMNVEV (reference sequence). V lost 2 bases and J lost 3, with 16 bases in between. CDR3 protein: CASSLSAGQVHYGYTF. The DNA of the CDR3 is TGTGCCAGCAGTTTAAGTGCCGGGCAGGTCCACTATGGCTACACCTTC.

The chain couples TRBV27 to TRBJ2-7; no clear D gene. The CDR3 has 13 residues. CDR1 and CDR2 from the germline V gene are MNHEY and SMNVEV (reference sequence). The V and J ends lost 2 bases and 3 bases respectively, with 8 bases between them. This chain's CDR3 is CASSLTEGYEQYF. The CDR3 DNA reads TGTGCCAGCAGTTTAACGGAAGGCTACGAGCAGTACTTC.

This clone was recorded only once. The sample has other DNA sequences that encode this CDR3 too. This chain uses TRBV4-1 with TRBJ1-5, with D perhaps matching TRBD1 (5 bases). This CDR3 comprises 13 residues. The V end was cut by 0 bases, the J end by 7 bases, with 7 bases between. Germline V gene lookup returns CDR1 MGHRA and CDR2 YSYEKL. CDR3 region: CASSQEGGQPQHF. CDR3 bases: TGCGCCAGCAGCCAAGAGGGGGGACAGCCCCAGCATTTT.

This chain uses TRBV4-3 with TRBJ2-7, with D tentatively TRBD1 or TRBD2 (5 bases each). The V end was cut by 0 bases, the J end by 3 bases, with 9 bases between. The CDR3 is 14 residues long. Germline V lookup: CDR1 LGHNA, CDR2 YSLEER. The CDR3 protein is CASSQDSGSYEQYF. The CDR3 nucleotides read TGCGCCAGCAGCCAAGATTCAGGGAGCTACGAGCAGTACTTC.

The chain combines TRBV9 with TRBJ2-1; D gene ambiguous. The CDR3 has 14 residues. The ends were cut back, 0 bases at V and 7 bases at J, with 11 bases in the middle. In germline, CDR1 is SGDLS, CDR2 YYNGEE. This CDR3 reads CASSVAFTVNEQFF. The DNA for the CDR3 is TGTGCCAGCAGCGTAGCTTTTACGGTTAATGAGCAGTTCTTC. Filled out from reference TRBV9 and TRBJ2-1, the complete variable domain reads DSGVTQTPKHLITATGQRVTLRCSPRSGDLSVYWYQQSLDQGLQFLIQYYNGEERAKGNILERFSAQQFPDLHSELNLSSLELGDSALYFCASSVAFTVNEQFFGPGTRLTVL.

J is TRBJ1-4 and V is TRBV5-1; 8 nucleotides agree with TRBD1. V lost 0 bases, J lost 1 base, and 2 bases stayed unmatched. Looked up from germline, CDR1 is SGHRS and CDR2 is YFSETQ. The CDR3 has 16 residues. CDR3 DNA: TGCGCCAGCAGCTTGGACAGGGGGGGAACTAATGAAAAACTGTTTTTT. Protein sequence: CASSLDRGGTNEKLFF.

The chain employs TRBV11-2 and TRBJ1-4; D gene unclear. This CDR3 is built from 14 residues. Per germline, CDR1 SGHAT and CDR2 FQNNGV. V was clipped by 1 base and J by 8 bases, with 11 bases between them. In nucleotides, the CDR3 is TGTGCCAGCAGCTTAGGTCTCCTCGGGGAAAAACTGTTTTTT. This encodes CASSLGLLGEKLFF.

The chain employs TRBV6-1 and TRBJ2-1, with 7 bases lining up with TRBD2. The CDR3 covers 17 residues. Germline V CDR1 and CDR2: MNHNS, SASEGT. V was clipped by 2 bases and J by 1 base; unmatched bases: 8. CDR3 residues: CASSETGGLGSYNEQFF. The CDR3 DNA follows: TGTGCCAGCAGTGAAACGGGGGGACTTGGTTCCTACAATGAGCAGTTCTTC.

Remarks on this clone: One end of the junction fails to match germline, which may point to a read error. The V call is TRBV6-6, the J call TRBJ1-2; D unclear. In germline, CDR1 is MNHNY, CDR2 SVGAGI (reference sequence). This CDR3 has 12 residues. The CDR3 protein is CASNPWEGSVGF. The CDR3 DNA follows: TGTGCCAGCAATCCCTGGGAGGGATCGGTTGGCTTC.

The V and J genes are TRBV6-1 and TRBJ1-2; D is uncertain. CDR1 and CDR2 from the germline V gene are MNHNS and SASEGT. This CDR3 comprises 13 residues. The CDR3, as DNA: TGTGCGAACCGGCCAGCGGGGAACTATGGCTACACCTTC. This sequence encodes CANRPAGNYGYTF.

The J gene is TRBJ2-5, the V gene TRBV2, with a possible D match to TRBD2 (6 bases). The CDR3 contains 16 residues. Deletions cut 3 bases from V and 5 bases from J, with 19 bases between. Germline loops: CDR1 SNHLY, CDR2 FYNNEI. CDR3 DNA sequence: TGTGCCAGCAGTGATACGGGAGACTGGGGCGGGGAGACCCAGTACTTC. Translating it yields CASSDTGDWGGETQYF.

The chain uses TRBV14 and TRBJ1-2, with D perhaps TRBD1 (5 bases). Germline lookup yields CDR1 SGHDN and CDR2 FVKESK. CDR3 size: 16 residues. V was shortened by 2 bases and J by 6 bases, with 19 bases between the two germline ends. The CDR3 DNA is TGTGCCAGCAGCCAATTTGATTTGATTGGGGGGGATGGCTACACCTTC. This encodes CASSQFDLIGGDGYTF.

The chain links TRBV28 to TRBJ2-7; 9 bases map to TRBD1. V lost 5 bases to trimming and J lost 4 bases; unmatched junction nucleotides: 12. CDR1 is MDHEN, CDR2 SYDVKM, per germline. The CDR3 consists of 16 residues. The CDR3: CASSPQALDRGYEQYF. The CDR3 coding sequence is TGTGCCAGCAGTCCACAAGCCCTGGACAGGGGATACGAGCAGTACTTC.

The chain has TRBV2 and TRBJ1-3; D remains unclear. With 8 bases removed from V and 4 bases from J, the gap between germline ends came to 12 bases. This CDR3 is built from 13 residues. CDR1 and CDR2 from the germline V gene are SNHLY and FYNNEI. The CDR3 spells CASPAGTGNTIYF. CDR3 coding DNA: TGTGCCAGCCCTGCCGGAACCGGAAACACCATATATTTT.

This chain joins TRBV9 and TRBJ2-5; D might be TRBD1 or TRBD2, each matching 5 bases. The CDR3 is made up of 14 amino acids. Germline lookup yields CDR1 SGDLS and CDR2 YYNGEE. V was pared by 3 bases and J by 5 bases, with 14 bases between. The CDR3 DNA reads TGTGCCAGCAGCGGAGGGGAGAGGGAGGAGACCCAGTACTTC. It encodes CASSGGEREETQYF.

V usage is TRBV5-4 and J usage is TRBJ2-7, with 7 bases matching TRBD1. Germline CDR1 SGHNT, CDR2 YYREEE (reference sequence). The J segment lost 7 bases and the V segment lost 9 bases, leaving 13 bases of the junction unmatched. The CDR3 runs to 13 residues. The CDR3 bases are TGTGCCACACGTACAGGGGTGGGGTTGGAGCAGTACTTC. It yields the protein CATRTGVGLEQYF.

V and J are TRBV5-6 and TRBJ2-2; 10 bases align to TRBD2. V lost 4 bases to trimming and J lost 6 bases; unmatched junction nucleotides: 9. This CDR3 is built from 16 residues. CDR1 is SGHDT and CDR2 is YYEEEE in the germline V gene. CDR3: CASSPLAGGPAGELFF. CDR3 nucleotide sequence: TGTGCCAGCAGCCCGTTAGCGGGGGGACCTGCCGGGGAGCTGTTTTTT.

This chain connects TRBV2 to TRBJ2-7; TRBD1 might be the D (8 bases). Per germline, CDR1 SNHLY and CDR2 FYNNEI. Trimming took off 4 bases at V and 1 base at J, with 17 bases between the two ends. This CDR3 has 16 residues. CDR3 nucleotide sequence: TGTGCCAGCAGTGGGAGGACAGGGAGGGTATCCTACGAGCAGTACTTC. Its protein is CASSGRTGRVSYEQYF.

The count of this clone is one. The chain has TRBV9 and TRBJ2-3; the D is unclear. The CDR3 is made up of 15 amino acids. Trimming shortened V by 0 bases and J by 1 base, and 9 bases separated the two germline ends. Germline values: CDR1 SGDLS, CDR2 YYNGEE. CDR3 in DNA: TGTGCCAGCAGCGTAGACGGGTTAGGCACAGATACGCAGTATTTT. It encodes CASSVDGLGTDTQYF. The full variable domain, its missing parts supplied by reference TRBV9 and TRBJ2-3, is DSGVTQTPKHLITATGQRVTLRCSPRSGDLSVYWYQQSLDQGLQFLIQYYNGEERAKGNILERFSAQQFPDLHSELNLSSLELGDSALYFCASSVDGLGTDTQYFGPGTRLTVL.

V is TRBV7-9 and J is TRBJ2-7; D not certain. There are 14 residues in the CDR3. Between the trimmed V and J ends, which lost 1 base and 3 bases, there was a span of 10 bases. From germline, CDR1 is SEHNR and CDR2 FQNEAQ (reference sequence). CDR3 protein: CASSLDPTSYEQYF. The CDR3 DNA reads TGTGCCAGCAGCTTAGACCCCACAAGCTACGAGCAGTACTTC.